This T cell receptor (beta chain) was sequenced for a study of T cell clusters in autoimmune cytopenias. TRB rearrangements were amplified by touch-down multiplex PCR with mixed TRB-A/B primers. TCRdb reprocessed the multiplex PCR reads, keeping one entry per CDR3 protein, no DNA. There are 600 or so distinct CDR3 sequences in the sample, with roughly 30% held by the top ten. TRB was amplified from 250 ng of peripheral blood genomic DNA per sample. The CDR3 sequence is 13 residues long. Per the germline V gene, CDR1 is LNHDA and CDR2 is SQIVND (reference sequence). This sample was also put to use in a study of T cell repertoires in aging, cancer and after chemotherapy. That report adds: Untreated cancer patients had significantly lower blood TCR diversity than age-matched healthy donors. In cancer patients, declining TCR diversity with age involved lost richness and lost evenness. Across the chemotherapy interval, each cancer cohort showed higher median generation probability, suggesting thymic rebound.

The receptor was derived from a human donor with chronic lymphocytic leukemia. Sequencing input: peripheral blood. The J gene is TRBJ2-5, the V gene TRBV19; the TRBD1 assignment by TCRdb is unverifiable without DNA. CDR3: CASSPGGRGTQYF.